This T cell receptor beta chain was sequenced for a study of human T cells and chemical hapten exposure. Study outcomes and limitations: Because all patients had alopecia, their immune responses might differ from healthy ones.

The authors' processing: Samples had a median of around 92,000 TCRs, ranging about 23,224 to 700,000. In TCRdb, the RACE reads were re-called with MiXCR into one record per CDR3 protein. The V and J calls were determined by TCRdb, not by the authors. The table records about 180,000 distinct CDR3 sequences, nearly 30% of them present only once. This clonotype showed up just a few times. The antigen is unknown. Sample time point: pre-sensitization, week 0. Sample treatment: therapeutic diphenylcyclopropenone sensitization with weekly scalp DPC. Phlebotomy was performed prior to application of every patch test. V was cut by 4 bases and J by 3 bases, with 13 bases left in between. The CDR3 is 14 residues long. Germline values: CDR1 SGHRS, CDR2 YFSETQ.

The TCR sequence derives from a woman in her thirties with alopecia areata. Some clones in this sample may be carry-over from other donors' samples. Sequenced here: whole blood, sampled in connection with sensitization to the hapten diphenylcyclopropenone (DPC). V is TRBV5-1 and J is TRBJ2-5; possibly TRBD2 for D (6 bases). The CDR3 DNA follows: TGCGCCAGCAGCGGGGGGACGCTGAAAGAGACCCAGTACTTC. Translated, it gives CASSGGTLKETQYF.